This T cell receptor (beta chain) was identified during a study of cytomegalovirus exposure and HLA in healthy donors. Study in general: T cells numbering about 180 million yielded some 100 million unique TCR beta sequences in an earlier analysis. Overall study results and limits: In vitro experiments confirmed that a few CMV-associated chains were specific for CMV antigens.

With 60 Vbeta and 13 Jbeta primers, the PCR was carried out. Profiled with immunoSEQ multiplex PCR; TCRdb holds only in-frame clones, not every one. The table lists roughly 100,000 clones, just over 70% of them singletons, with 0.79% in the top ten. Comment on this clone: Its antigen is as yet unknown.

Germline V lookup: CDR1 MNHEY, CDR2 SVGAGI. There are 13 residues in the CDR3. Trimming left V 3 bases short and J 0 bases short, with 5 bases between. This sequence joins TRBV6-5 and TRBJ1-1, with D unclear. The receptor was isolated from a boy younger than 18 in good health and CMV-seronegative. Material for sequencing was PBMCs. The CDR3 DNA follows: TGTGCCAGCAGTTATTATCTGAACACTGAAGCTTTCTTT. Its translation is CASSYYLNTEAFF.